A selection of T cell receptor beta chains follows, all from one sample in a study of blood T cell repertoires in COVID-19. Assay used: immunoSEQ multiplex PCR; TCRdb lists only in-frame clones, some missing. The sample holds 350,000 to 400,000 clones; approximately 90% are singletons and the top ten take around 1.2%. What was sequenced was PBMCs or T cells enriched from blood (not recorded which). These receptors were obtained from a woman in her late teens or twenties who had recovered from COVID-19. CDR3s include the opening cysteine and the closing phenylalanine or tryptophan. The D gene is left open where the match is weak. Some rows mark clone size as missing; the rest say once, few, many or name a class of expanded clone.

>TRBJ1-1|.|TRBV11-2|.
CASSTNFRGTEAFF
TGTGCCAGCAGCACCAACTTTCGGGGCACTGAAGCTTTCTTT
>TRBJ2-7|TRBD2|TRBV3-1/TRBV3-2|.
CASSPGGASEQYF
TGTGCCAGCAGCCCCGGGGGGGCAAGCGAGCAGTACTTC
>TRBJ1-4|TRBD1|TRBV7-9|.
CASSTRNTTQGATNEKLFF
TGTGCCAGCTCAACCCGCAACACTACTCAGGGGGCAACTAATGAAAAACTGTTTTTT
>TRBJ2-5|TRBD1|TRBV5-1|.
CASSPGQLQETQYF
TGCGCCAGCAGCCCGGGACAGCTACAAGAGACCCAGTACTTC
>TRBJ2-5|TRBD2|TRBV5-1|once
CASSSTSGGPEETQYF
TGCGCCAGCAGCTCGACTAGCGGGGGGCCGGAGGAGACCCAGTACTTC
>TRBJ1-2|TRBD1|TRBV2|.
CASRPGQGNYGYTF
TGTGCCAGCAGGCCGGGACAGGGTAACTATGGCTACACCTTC
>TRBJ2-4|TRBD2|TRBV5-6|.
CASSLGLAGGLAKNIQYF
TGTGCCAGCAGCCTAGGACTAGCGGGGGGACTAGCCAAAAACATTCAGTACTTC
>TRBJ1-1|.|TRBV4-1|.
CASSPAGGETEAFF
TGCGCCAGCAGCCCCGCCGGGGGTGAGACTGAAGCTTTCTTT
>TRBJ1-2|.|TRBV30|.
CAWSVRWQDYGYTF
TGTGCCTGGAGTGTACGTTGGCAGGACTATGGCTACACCTTC
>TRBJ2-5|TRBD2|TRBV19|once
CASSIRLAGAETQYF
TGTGCCAGTAGTATAAGACTAGCGGGGGCAGAGACCCAGTACTTC
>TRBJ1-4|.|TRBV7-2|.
CASSLTGFNEKLFF
TGTGCCAGCAGCTTGACAGGATTTAATGAAAAACTGTTTTTT
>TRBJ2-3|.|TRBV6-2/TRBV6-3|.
CASRPWTGSTDTQYF
TGTGCCAGCAGGCCTTGGACGGGAAGCACAGATACGCAGTATTTT
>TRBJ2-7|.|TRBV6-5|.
CASSFRVAAYEQYF
TGTGCCAGCAGTTTCAGGGTTGCCGCCTACGAGCAGTACTTC
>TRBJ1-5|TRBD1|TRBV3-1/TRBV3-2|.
CASSFPPGDSKTNQPQHF
TGTGCCAGCAGCTTCCCCCCCGGGGACAGCAAGACCAATCAGCCCCAGCATTTT
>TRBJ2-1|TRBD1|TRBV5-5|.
CASSLLGQGYNEQFF
TGTGCCAGCAGCTTACTAGGACAGGGATACAATGAGCAGTTCTTC
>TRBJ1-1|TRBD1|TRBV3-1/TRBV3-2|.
CASSLVRDRGTFF
TGTGCCAGCAGCCTAGTCCGGGACAGGGGAACTTTCTTT
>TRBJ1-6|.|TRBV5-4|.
CASSFQTGSSYNSPLHF
TGTGCCAGCAGCTTCCAAACAGGGAGCTCCTATAATTCACCCCTCCACTTT